These T cell receptor beta chains were read from a single sample in a study of neurological immune-mediated disorders. MiXCR, run by TCRdb on the 5' RACE reads, gives a single entry per CDR3 protein. The sample shows more than 35,000 distinct CDR3 sequences, 10% of them seen only once. Sequencing was performed on PBMCs. Receptors originate from a woman aged 30 to 39 with HTLV-1-associated myelopathy (HAM/TSP). CDR3s include the opening cysteine and the closing phenylalanine or tryptophan. A D gene is named only where the DNA matches it firmly. Clone sizes are given selectively: once, few, many, or a class where the clone is expanded.

J	D	V	size	CDR3	DNA
TRBJ1-5	-	TRBV6-1	many	CASSVDWTGQPQHF	TGTGCCAGCAGTGTTGACTGGACGGGGCAGCCCCAGCATTTT
TRBJ2-7	-	TRBV7-9	many	CASSFQGTNYEQYF	TGTGCCAGCAGCTTCCAAGGAACGAACTACGAGCAGTACTTC
TRBJ2-1	-	TRBV5-6	many	CASSLVAGRSYNEQFF	TGTGCCAGCAGCTTGGTGGCAGGGCGATCCTACAATGAGCAGTTCTTC
TRBJ2-1	TRBD2	TRBV20-1	many	CSARLAGVNEQFF	TGCAGTGCTAGACTAGCGGGGGTAAATGAGCAGTTCTTC
TRBJ2-1	TRBD2	TRBV5-6	many	CASSLVSGGNEQFF	TGTGCCAGCAGCTTGGTTAGCGGGGGCAATGAGCAGTTCTTC
TRBJ2-3	-	TRBV6-6	many	CASSYVNTDTQYF	TGTGCCAGCAGTTACGTAAACACAGATACGCAGTATTTT
TRBJ2-3	TRBD2	TRBV20-1	many	CSARVPGSGGAPDTQYF	TGCAGTGCTAGAGTCCCCGGGAGCGGGGGCGCCCCAGATACGCAGTATTTT
TRBJ2-7	TRBD2	TRBV20-1	-	CSAGLKGLAYEQYF	TGCAGTGCTGGTCTTAAGGGACTAGCCTACGAGCAGTACTTC
TRBJ2-1	-	TRBV5-1	many	CASSPQGINEQFF	TGCGCCAGCAGTCCTCAGGGAATTAATGAGCAGTTCTTC
TRBJ2-3	TRBD2	TRBV29-1	many	CSGTSGGSTDTQYF	TGCAGCGGGACTAGCGGGGGAAGCACAGATACGCAGTATTTT
TRBJ1-1	-	TRBV5-1	many	CASSLAVVGVGTEAFF	TGCGCCAGCAGCTTGGCCGTTGTGGGGGTGGGGACTGAAGCTTTCTTT
TRBJ2-1	TRBD2	TRBV20-1	many	CSARDERGPSSYNEQFF	TGCAGTGCTCGAGATGAGCGGGGGCCGAGCTCCTACAATGAGCAGTTCTTC
TRBJ1-2	-	TRBV10-3	many	CAISDRQTNYGYTF	TGTGCCATCAGTGATAGGCAGACCAACTATGGCTACACCTTC
TRBJ2-1	TRBD2	TRBV20-1	many	CSARSGGASYEQFF	TGCAGTGCTAGAAGCGGGGGGGCTTCCTATGAGCAGTTCTTC
TRBJ1-1	TRBD1	TRBV5-5	many	CASSLRTGIMNTEAFF	TGTGCCAGCAGCTTGAGGACAGGGATAATGAACACTGAAGCTTTCTTT
TRBJ1-5	-	TRBV7-2	medium-sized	CASSLEAGSQPQHF	TGTGCCAGCAGCTTAGAGGCCGGAAGTCAGCCCCAGCATTTT
TRBJ1-6	-	TRBV20-1	many	CSARDTRVNSPLHF	TGCAGTGCTAGAGATACCAGGGTAAATTCACCCCTCCACTTT